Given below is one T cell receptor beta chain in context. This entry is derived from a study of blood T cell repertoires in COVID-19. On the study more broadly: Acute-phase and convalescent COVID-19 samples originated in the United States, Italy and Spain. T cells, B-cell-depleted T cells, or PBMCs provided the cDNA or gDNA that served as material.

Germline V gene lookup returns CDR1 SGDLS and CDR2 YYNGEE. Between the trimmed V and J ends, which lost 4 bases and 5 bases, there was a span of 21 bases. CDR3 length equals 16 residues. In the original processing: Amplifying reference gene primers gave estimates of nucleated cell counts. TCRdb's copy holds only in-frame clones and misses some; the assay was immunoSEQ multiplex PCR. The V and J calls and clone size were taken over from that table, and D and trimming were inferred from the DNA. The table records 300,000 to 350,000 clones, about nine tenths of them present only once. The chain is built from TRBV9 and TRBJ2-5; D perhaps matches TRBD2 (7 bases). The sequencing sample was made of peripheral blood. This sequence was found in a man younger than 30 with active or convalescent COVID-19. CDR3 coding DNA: TGTGCCAGCAGCCCTCGTGGTGGGGGGGCCCGGGAGACCCAGTACTTC. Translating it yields CASSPRGGGARETQYF.